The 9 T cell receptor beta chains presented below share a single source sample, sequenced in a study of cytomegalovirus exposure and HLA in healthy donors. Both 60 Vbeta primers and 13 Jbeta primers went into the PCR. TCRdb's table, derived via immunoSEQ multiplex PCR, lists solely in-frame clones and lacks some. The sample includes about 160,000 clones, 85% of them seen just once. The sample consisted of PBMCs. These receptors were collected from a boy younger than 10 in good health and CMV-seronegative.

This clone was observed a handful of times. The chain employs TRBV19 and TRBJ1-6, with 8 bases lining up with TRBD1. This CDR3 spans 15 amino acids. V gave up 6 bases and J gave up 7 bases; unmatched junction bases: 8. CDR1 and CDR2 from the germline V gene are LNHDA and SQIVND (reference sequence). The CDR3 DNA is TGTGCCAGTAGCACGCAGGGGGCCGGGAATTCACCCCTCCACTTT. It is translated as CASSTQGAGNSPLHF. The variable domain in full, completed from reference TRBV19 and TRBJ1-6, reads DGGITQSPKYLFRKEGQNVTLSCEQNLNHDAMYWYRQDPGQGLRLIYYSQIVNDFQKGDIAEGYSVSREKKESFPLTVTSAQKNPTAFYLCASSTQGAGNSPLHFGNGTRLTVT.

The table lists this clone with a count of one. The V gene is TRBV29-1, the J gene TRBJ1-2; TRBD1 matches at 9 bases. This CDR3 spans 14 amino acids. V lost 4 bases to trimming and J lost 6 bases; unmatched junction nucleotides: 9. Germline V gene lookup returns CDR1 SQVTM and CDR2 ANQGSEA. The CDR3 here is CSVAGTGRVNGYTF. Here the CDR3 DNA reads TGCAGCGTTGCTGGGACAGGGAGGGTCAATGGCTACACCTTC.

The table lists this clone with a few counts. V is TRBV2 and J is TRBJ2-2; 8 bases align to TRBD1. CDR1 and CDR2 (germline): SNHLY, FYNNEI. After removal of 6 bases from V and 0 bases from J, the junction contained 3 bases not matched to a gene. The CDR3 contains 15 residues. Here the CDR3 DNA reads TGTGCCAGCAGGACGGGACAGGCGAACACCGGGGAGCTGTTTTTT. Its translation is CASRTGQANTGELFF.

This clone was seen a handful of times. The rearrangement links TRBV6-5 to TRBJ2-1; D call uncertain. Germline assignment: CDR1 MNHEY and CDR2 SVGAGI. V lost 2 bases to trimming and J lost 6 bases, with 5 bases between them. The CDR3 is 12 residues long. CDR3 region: CASSYIGNEQFF. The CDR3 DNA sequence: TGTGCCAGCAGTTACATCGGCAATGAGCAGTTCTTC.

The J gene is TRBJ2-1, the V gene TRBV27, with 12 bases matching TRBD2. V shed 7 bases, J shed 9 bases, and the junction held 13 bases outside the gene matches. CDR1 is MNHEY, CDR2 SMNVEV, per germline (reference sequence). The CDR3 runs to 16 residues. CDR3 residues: CASNQYWASGRVEQFF. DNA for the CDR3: TGTGCCAGCAATCAGTATTGGGCTAGCGGGAGGGTTGAGCAGTTCTTC.

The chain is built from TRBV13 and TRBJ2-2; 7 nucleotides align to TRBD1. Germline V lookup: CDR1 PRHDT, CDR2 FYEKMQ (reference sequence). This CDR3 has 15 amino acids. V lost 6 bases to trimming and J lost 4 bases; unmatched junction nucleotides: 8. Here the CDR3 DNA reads TGTGCCAGCAGACTTACAGGGGCCGGCACCGGGGAGCTGTTTTTT. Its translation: CASRLTGAGTGELFF.

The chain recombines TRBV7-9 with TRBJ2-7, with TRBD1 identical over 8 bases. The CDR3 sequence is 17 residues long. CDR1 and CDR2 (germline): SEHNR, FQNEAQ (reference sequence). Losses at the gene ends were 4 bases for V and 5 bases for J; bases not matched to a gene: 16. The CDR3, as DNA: TGTGCCAGCAGCTCGCCTACAGGACAGGGTGGGTTGCACGAGCAGTACTTC. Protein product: CASSSPTGQGGLHEQYF.

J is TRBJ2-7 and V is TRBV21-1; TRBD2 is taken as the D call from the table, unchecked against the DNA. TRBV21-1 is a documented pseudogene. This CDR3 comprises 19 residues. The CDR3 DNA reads TGTGCCAGCAGCAAAAGTAATAGCGGGAGGCCCCGCCTCTCCTACGAGCAGTACTTC. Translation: CASSKSNSGRPRLSYEQYF.

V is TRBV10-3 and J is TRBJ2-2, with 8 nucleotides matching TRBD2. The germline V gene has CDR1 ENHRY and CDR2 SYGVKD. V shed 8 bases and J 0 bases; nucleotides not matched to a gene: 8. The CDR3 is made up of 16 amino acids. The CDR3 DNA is TGTGCCATCCGCCGGGGGGGCCCCGCGAACACCGGGGAGCTGTTTTTT. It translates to CAIRRGGPANTGELFF.